The 18 T cell receptor beta chains listed next were all sequenced from one sample in a study of blood T cell repertoires in COVID-19. Assay: immunoSEQ multiplex PCR; the TCRdb copy retains only in-frame clones and omits some. Of over 90,000 clones listed, 60% to 80% are singletons. Sequencing used peripheral blood. Receptor source: a man in his sixties with active or convalescent COVID-19.

This chain links TRBV11-2 with TRBJ1-3; TRBD1 might be the D (5 bases). Trimming stripped 2 bases from V and 2 bases from J, with 10 bases between. The CDR3 is 15 amino acids. From germline, CDR1 is SGHAT and CDR2 FQNNGV. The CDR3 region is CASSLPRGTGNTIYF. In DNA form, the CDR3 reads TGTGCCAGCAGCTTACCCCGGGGGACTGGAAACACCATATATTTT.

This clone was seen a single time. This chain connects TRBV29-1 to TRBJ2-3; D gene unclear. Germline V gene lookup returns CDR1 SQVTM and CDR2 ANQGSEA. V was pared by 1 base and J by 8 bases, with 10 bases between. CDR3 length equals 12 residues. The CDR3 DNA reads as TGCAGCGTTGAAGGCGGTGCCGCTACGCAGTATTTT. This gives the protein CSVEGGAATQYF.

The rearrangement uses TRBV7-2 and TRBJ2-2, with 9 positions matching TRBD2. CDR3 length equals 19 residues. Germline CDR1 reads SGHTA; CDR2 reads FQGNSA. V trimming: 1 base; J trimming: 6 bases; junction bases outside the gene matches: 15. The CDR3 DNA reads as TGTGCCAGCAGCTTAGTTATGGTAGCGGGAGCCACGCGGGCCGGGGAGCTGTTTTTT. Amino acid sequence: CASSLVMVAGATRAGELFF.

This sequence joins TRBV5-8 and TRBJ2-7; D is unresolved. The V gene lost 6 bases and the J gene lost 0 bases, with 13 bases spanning the gap. CDR3 length: 14 residues. The germline CDR1 and CDR2 sequences are SGHTS and YDEGEE. CDR3 nucleotide sequence: TGTGCCAGCACAAGAAGAGAGGCCTCCTACGAGCAGTACTTC. Its translation: CASTRREASYEQYF.

The rearrangement uses TRBV9 and TRBJ1-2; 10 bases line up with TRBD1. V shed 4 bases and J 5 bases; nucleotides not matched to a gene: 8. This CDR3 contains 15 residues. Germline CDR1 and CDR2: SGDLS and YYNGEE. The CDR3 protein is CASSLRTGGWYGYTF. The CDR3 DNA reads TGTGCCAGCAGCCTCCGGACAGGGGGTTGGTATGGCTACACCTTC.

The V and J genes are TRBV6-5 and TRBJ2-3; 8 bases match TRBD1. Per germline, CDR1 MNHEY and CDR2 SVGAGI. J gave up 6 bases and V 4 bases, and 6 bases lay outside the gene matches. This CDR3 spans 14 amino acids. CDR3 sequence (DNA): TGTGCCAGCAGTTCGGGAACAGGGGGGGATACGCAGTATTTT. Its protein is CASSSGTGGDTQYF.

This clone was seen a handful of times. The rearrangement links TRBV11-3 to TRBJ2-2; D unclear. Germline V CDR1 and CDR2: SGHNT, YENEEA. The V end lost 2 bases, the J end lost 2 bases, and 9 bases lay between the germline ends. CDR3 size: 15 residues. The CDR3 DNA is TGTGCCAGCAGCTTAAATGTCGGTAACACCGGGGAGCTGTTTTTT. Residues: CASSLNVGNTGELFF. The full variable domain, its missing parts supplied by reference TRBV11-3 and TRBJ2-2, is EAGVVQSPRYKIIEKKQPVAFWCNPISGHNTLYWYLQNLGQGPELLIRYENEEAVDDSQLPKDRFSAERLKGVDSTLKIQPAELGDSAVYLCASSLNVGNTGELFFGEGSRLTVL.

The chain uses TRBV28 and TRBJ1-5; perhaps TRBD1 as D (6 bases). The CDR3 loop spans 14 amino acids. V dropped 7 bases and J dropped 11 bases, with 21 bases sitting between them. Germline lookup yields CDR1 MDHEN and CDR2 SYDVKM. The CDR3 loop reads CASTTGGTTGSQHF. The CDR3 DNA follows: TGTGCCAGCACCACCGGTGGGACAACGGGGTCCCAGCATTTT.

This rearrangement joins TRBV28 to TRBJ2-7, with a weak D call TRBD1 (6 bases). This CDR3 spans 12 amino acids. CDR1 and CDR2 (germline): MDHEN, SYDVKM. V was pared by 3 bases and J by 6 bases, with 9 bases between. CDR3 coding DNA: TGTGCCAGCAGTTTGAACAGGGCCGAGCAGTACTTC. Translation: CASSLNRAEQYF. The variable domain in full, with the rest retrieved from reference TRBV28 and TRBJ2-7, is DVKVTQSSRYLVKRTGEKVFLECVQDMDHENMFWYRQDPGLGLRLIYFSYDVKMKEKGDIPEGYSVSREKKERFSLILESASTNQTSMYLCASSLNRAEQYFGPGTRLTVT.

This sequence joins TRBV6-5 and TRBJ1-4; D gene ambiguous. The CDR3 is 15 amino acids. The V end lost 6 bases, the J end lost 5 bases, and 16 bases lay between the germline ends. Germline CDR1 reads MNHEY; CDR2 reads SVGAGI. CDR3 region: CASSPRAGQNEKLFF. For the CDR3, the DNA is TGTGCCAGCAGCCCGAGGGCGGGTCAAAATGAAAAACTGTTTTTT.

The sample holds a few counts of this clone. The rearrangement joins TRBV7-2 to TRBJ2-3, with TRBD2 identical over 14 bases. Looked up from germline, CDR1 is SGHTA and CDR2 is FQGNSA. This CDR3 has 17 residues. V shed 0 bases and J 4 bases; nucleotides not matched to a gene: 3. CDR3 region: CASSLAGTSGSADTQYF. In DNA form, the CDR3 reads TGTGCCAGCAGCTTAGCGGGGACTAGCGGGAGTGCAGATACGCAGTATTTT.

The gene calls are TRBV13 and TRBJ1-2; 9 bases line up with TRBD1. The J segment lost 6 bases and the V segment lost 0 bases, leaving 11 bases of the junction unmatched. Germline V lookup: CDR1 PRHDT, CDR2 FYEKMQ (reference sequence). The length of the CDR3 is 17 residues. CDR3 protein: CASSLGQGGTGLDGYTF. CDR3 DNA sequence: TGTGCCAGCAGCTTAGGGCAAGGCGGGACAGGGTTGGATGGCTACACCTTC.

This rearrangement joins TRBV11-2 to TRBJ1-4; tentatively, D is TRBD1 (5 bases). V was clipped by 6 bases and J by 5 bases, with 22 bases between them. The V gene's germline CDR1 is SGHAT and CDR2 FQNNGV. This CDR3 comprises 17 residues. The CDR3 DNA follows: TGTGCCAGCAGTTCAGGGAGGTGGAGAGGGAAGAATGAAAAACTGTTTTTT. Protein: CASSSGRWRGKNEKLFF. Drawing the rest from reference TRBV11-2 and TRBJ1-4, the complete variable domain is EAGVAQSPRYKIIEKRQSVAFWCNPISGHATLYWYQQILGQGPKLLIQFQNNGVVDDSQLPKDRFSAERLKGVDSTLKIQPAKLEDSAVYLCASSSGRWRGKNEKLFFGSGTQLSVL.

About this clone: One end of the junction is discordant with germline, which a read error may explain. This chain uses TRBV6-1 with TRBJ2-3, with TRBD1 identical over 8 bases. The CDR3 has 15 amino acids. The germline gives CDR1 MNHNS, CDR2 SASEGT. The CDR3 DNA is TGTGCCAGCAGTGAAGCCCCAGGAGGGACAGGCACAAGCACTTTT. Translation: CASSEAPGGTGTSTF.

The chain uses TRBV19 and TRBJ1-3; D uncertain. Germline CDR1 and CDR2: LNHDA and SQIVND (reference sequence). CDR3 size: 14 residues. V was trimmed by 4 bases and J by 2 bases, leaving 9 bases between them. The CDR3, as DNA: TGTGCCAGTAGTAATGTCGGGACTGGAAACACCATATATTTT. Residues: CASSNVGTGNTIYF.

The chain uses TRBV5-1 and TRBJ1-6, with TRBD1 identical over 8 bases. The CDR3 is 17 amino acids. J gave up 7 bases and V 0 bases, and 9 bases lay outside the gene matches. Per germline, CDR1 SGHRS and CDR2 YFSETQ. The CDR3 DNA follows: TGCGCCAGCAGCTTGGTCCCTAGGGGGACAGGAAATTCACCCCTCCACTTT. The encoded protein is CASSLVPRGTGNSPLHF.

The chain couples TRBV18 to TRBJ2-1, with D perhaps TRBD1 (6 bases). Germline-derived CDR1 and CDR2 are KGHSH and LQKENI. The V end was cut by 3 bases, the J end by 5 bases, with 8 bases between. This CDR3 region has 13 residues. This chain's CDR3 is CASSPGADNEQFF. The CDR3 DNA follows: TGTGCCAGCTCACCGGGGGCTGACAATGAGCAGTTCTTC. The entire variable domain, with the rest obtained from reference TRBV18 and TRBJ2-1, is as follows: NAGVMQNPRHLVRRRGQEARLRCSPMKGHSHVYWYRQLPEEGLKFMVYLQKENIIDESGMPKERFSAEFPKEGPSILRIQQVVRGDSAAYFCASSPGADNEQFFGPGTRLTVL.

The chain joins TRBV28 to TRBJ1-3; tentatively, D is TRBD1 (5 bases). CDR3 size: 14 residues. Germline CDR1 and CDR2: MDHEN and SYDVKM. V dropped 3 bases and J dropped 2 bases, with 8 bases sitting between them. Here the CDR3 DNA reads TGTGCCAGCAGTTTTGGGGGGACTGGAAACACCATATATTTT. Translation: CASSFGGTGNTIYF.